This entry features one T cell receptor (beta chain) sequence. The source of the sample is a study of blood T cell repertoires in COVID-19. Study overall: Donors in the United States, Italy and Spain gave samples during acute or convalescent COVID-19. Sample material is recorded as cDNA or gDNA derived from T cells, B-cell-depleted T cells, or PBMCs.

How the authors handled the data: Amplification from reference gene primers served as the basis for estimated nucleated cell counts. Sequenced by immunoSEQ multiplex PCR; TCRdb stores in-frame clones only, minus some. Clonal size and the V and J genes are those of that table, whereas D and trimming came from the DNA. The sample records about 64,000 clones, 82% being singletons. J lost 10 bases, V lost 5 bases, and 15 bases had no gene match. The CDR3 totals 16 residues. CDR1 is SNHLY, CDR2 FYNNEI, per germline. This rearrangement joins TRBV2 to TRBJ1-5; 9 nucleotides line up with TRBD1. The sequencing sample was made of peripheral blood. The receptor was derived from a human donor in a cohort sampled during active COVID-19. CDR3 nucleotides: TGTGCCAGCAGTTTCTTACCCCGGGACAGGGATGGCCCCCAGCATTTT. Translating it yields CASSFLPRDRDGPQHF.